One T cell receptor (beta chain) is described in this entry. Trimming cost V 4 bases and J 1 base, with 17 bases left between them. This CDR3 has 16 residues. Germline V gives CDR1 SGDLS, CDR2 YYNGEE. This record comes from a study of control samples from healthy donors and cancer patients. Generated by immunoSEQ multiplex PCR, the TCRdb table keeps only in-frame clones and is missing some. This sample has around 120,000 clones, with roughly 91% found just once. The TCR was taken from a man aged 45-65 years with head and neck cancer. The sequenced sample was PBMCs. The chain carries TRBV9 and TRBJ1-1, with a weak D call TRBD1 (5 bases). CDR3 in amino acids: CASSSGGIWGNTEAFF. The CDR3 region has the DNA TGTGCCAGCAGCTCCGGGGGGATCTGGGGGAACACTGAAGCTTTCTTT.